This T cell receptor (beta chain) was obtained from a study of blood T cell repertoires in COVID-19. On the study more broadly: COVID-19 samples, acute and convalescent, were from the United States, Italy and Spain. Nucleic acid was either cDNA or gDNA, and it came from T cells, B-cell-depleted T cells, or PBMCs.

The CDR3 is 17 amino acids. Germline lookup yields CDR1 SGHVS and CDR2 FNYEAQ. The trim removed 1 base at V and 2 bases at J, leaving 7 bases unmatched. As handled by the study authors: Estimation of nucleated cell counts was performed using reference gene primer amplification. Some clones are missing from TCRdb's copy, which holds only in-frame ones; the method was immunoSEQ multiplex PCR. The V and J calls and clone size are taken from that table; D and trimming were inferred from the DNA. The repertoire holds about 190,000 clones, approximately 90% seen once, with about 1% in the top ten. V and J are TRBV7-6 and TRBJ2-5; 10 bases line up with TRBD1. Material: peripheral blood. The origin of this receptor is a man younger than 45 with acute or convalescent COVID-19. DNA for the CDR3: TGTGCCAGCAGCTTAGGGACGGGACAGGGGAGGCAAGAGACCCAGTACTTC. As protein: CASSLGTGQGRQETQYF.